These 14 T cell receptor beta chains originate from one sample sequenced in a study of shared clonotypes between healthy human individuals. Naivety among CD8 cells was defined by CD45RO negativity and positive CCR7 selection, thereby excluding terminally differentiated effector memory CD45RA+ cells. Generated by immunoSEQ multiplex PCR, the TCRdb table keeps only in-frame clones and is missing some. The repertoire includes about 2.1 million clones, just under 95% of them detected once, and 1.5% to 2% sits in the top ten. Input material: naive CD8+ T cells from PBMCs. Every receptor here comes from a young man in good health. Some clones in this sample may be carry-over from other donors' samples.

The chain recombines TRBV6-1 with TRBJ1-2, with 7 positions matching TRBD1. V lost 5 bases and J lost 8; bases outside the gene matches: 8. The CDR3 spans 13 residues. CDR1 is MNHNS, CDR2 SASEGT, per germline. The CDR3, as DNA: TGTGCCAGCAGTCCGACAACAGGGGTCGGCTACACCTTC. Its translation: CASSPTTGVGYTF.

The chain joins TRBV5-4 to TRBJ2-7, with TRBD1 as a possible D gene (5 bases). CDR1 is SGHNT and CDR2 is YYREEE in the germline V gene (reference sequence). The V and J ends lost 2 bases and 2 bases respectively, with 17 bases between them. The CDR3 totals 16 residues. The CDR3 coding sequence is TGTGCCAGCAGCTTAAATCTCGACAGTTCAGCCTACGAGCAGTACTTC. This codes for CASSLNLDSSAYEQYF. The whole variable domain, filled in from reference TRBV5-4 and TRBJ2-7, reads ETGVTQSPTHLIKTRGQQVTLRCSSQSGHNTVSWYQQALGQGPQFIFQYYREEENGRGNFPPRFSGLQFPNYSSELNVNALELDDSALYLCASSLNLDSSAYEQYFGPGTRLTVT.

The J gene is TRBJ1-4, the V gene TRBV15, with D possibly matching TRBD1 (5 bases). The germline CDR1 and CDR2 sequences are LNHNV and YYDKDF (reference sequence). This CDR3 spans 13 amino acids. The V end lost 5 bases, the J end lost 8 bases, and 12 bases lay between the germline ends. CDR3 sequence: CATSEGVREKLFF. The CDR3, as DNA: TGTGCCACCAGCGAAGGGGTTCGGGAAAAACTGTTTTTT.

The chain is built from TRBV5-6 and TRBJ2-7; no clear D gene. The CDR3 is 12 residues long. V lost 2 bases, J lost 7 bases, and 10 bases lay in between. Germline V gives CDR1 SGHDT, CDR2 YYEEEE. The CDR3 loop is CASSFVSREQYF. The CDR3 DNA is TGTGCCAGCAGCTTCGTATCGAGGGAGCAGTACTTC.

The J gene is TRBJ2-3, the V gene TRBV7-3; D gene unclear. The CDR3 is 13 residues long. Deletions cut 4 bases from V and 1 base from J, with 6 bases between. In germline, CDR1 is SGHTA, CDR2 FQGTGA. The CDR3 reads CASSSTRTDTQYF. DNA for the CDR3: TGTGCCAGCAGCTCAACTCGCACAGATACGCAGTATTTT.

This chain links TRBV4-3 with TRBJ1-2; 10 bases are a match to TRBD1. Germline-derived CDR1 and CDR2 are LGHNA and YSLEER. V trimming: 1 base; J trimming: 6 bases; junction bases outside the gene matches: 2. The CDR3 length is 14 residues. The DNA for the CDR3 is TGCGCCAGCAGCCAAGTCGGGACAGGGGATGGCTACACCTTC. This encodes CASSQVGTGDGYTF.

The chain is built from TRBV19 and TRBJ1-1; 9 nucleotides line up with TRBD1. The CDR3 is 12 residues long. J was trimmed by 8 bases and V by 7 bases; bases with no gene match: 5. CDR1 LNHDA and CDR2 SQIVND come from the germline V gene (reference sequence). CDR3 sequence reads: CASIGTGIEAFF. CDR3 in DNA: TGTGCCAGTATCGGGACAGGGATCGAAGCTTTCTTT.

The V and J genes are TRBV29-1 and TRBJ2-7; 12 bases are a match to TRBD2. V lost 4 bases to trimming and J lost 6 bases; unmatched junction nucleotides: 4. CDR1 is SQVTM and CDR2 is ANQGSEA in the germline V gene. The CDR3 extends over 13 amino acids. The CDR3 DNA is TGCAGCGTTGGACTAGCGGGAGCTCGCGAGCAGTACTTC. Amino acid sequence: CSVGLAGAREQYF.

This chain joins TRBV10-2 and TRBJ2-7; the match to TRBD1 covers 9 bases. The junction had 2 bases not matched to a gene; V was cut back by 8 bases and J by 3 bases. CDR1 is WSHSY and CDR2 is SAAADI in the germline V gene. The CDR3 extends over 12 amino acids. This CDR3 reads CASRDRDYEQYF. In nucleotides, the CDR3 is TGCGCCAGCCGGGACAGGGACTACGAGCAGTACTTC.

The gene calls are TRBV2 and TRBJ2-7, with D possibly matching TRBD2 (6 bases). This CDR3 is built from 13 residues. CDR1 is SNHLY and CDR2 is FYNNEI in the germline V gene. Trimming stripped 6 bases from V and 6 bases from J, with 15 bases between. The CDR3 DNA is TGTGCCAGCAGGAGAGGGACTTCTGGCGAGCAGTACTTC. Its translation is CASRRGTSGEQYF.

As DNA, the CDR3 is TGTGCCAGCGAGGGGATGAACACTGAAGCTTTCTTT. Its protein is CASEGMNTEAFF. V gene TRBV7-9 combines with J gene TRBJ1-1; TRBD1 might be the D (5 bases). The CDR3 consists of 12 residues. CDR1 and CDR2 from the germline V gene are SEHNR and FQNEAQ (reference sequence). Deletions cut 8 bases from V and 0 bases from J, with 7 bases between.

Remarks on this clone: One end of the junction varies from germline; a read error may be responsible. The V call is TRBV30, the J call TRBJ2-3; TRBD1 aligns across 9 bases. Germline CDR1 GTSNPN, CDR2 SVGIG (reference sequence). This CDR3 region has 11 residues. CDR3 sequence: CAWSSGQGPDF. The DNA for the CDR3 is TGTGCCTGGAGCTCGGGACAGGGCCCTGATTTT.

The gene calls are TRBV7-3 and TRBJ2-2; no clear D gene. V was pared by 1 base and J by 3 bases, with 3 bases between. Germline V gene data show CDR1 as SGHTA and CDR2 as FQGTGA. The CDR3 length is 13 residues. CDR3 in amino acids: CASSLKYTGELFF. CDR3 nucleotide sequence: TGTGCCAGCAGCTTAAAGTACACCGGGGAGCTGTTTTTT.

This clone was seen just once. V and J are TRBV7-9 and TRBJ2-7; D gene unclear. Trimming cost V 4 bases and J 7 bases, with 14 bases left between them. The CDR3 is 13 residues long. Germline loops: CDR1 SEHNR, CDR2 FQNEAQ (reference sequence). DNA for the CDR3: TGTGCCAGCAGCTCCGATCTGGCCCGTGAGCAGTACTTC. This codes for CASSSDLAREQYF.